This is a list of T cell receptor beta chains from one sample in a study of shared clonotypes between healthy human individuals. TCRdb's copy holds only in-frame clones and misses some; the assay was immunoSEQ multiplex PCR. Of 2.3 million or so clones detected, about 92% appear once; the ten largest clones hold 0.35% to 0.5%. The specimen sequenced was naive CD4+ T cells from PBMCs. Source of these receptors: a young man in good health. Some clones in this sample may be carry-over from other donors' samples. Each CDR3 is given with its conserved first and last residue. A D gene is named only where the DNA matches it firmly. Size is stated for part of the rows, as once, few or many counts, or as a class when the clone is expanded.

v_gene: TRBV11-2; j_gene: TRBJ2-7; abundance: .; d_gene: TRBD2; CDR3nt: TGTGCCAGCAGCCCCAGACTGACTAGCGGCGCCTACGAGCAGTACTTC; CDR3aa: CASSPRLTSGAYEQYF
v_gene: TRBV4-3; j_gene: TRBJ1-2; abundance: .; d_gene: TRBD1; CDR3nt: TGCGCCAGCAGTATAACTACAGGGGGCGATGGCTACACCTTC; CDR3aa: CASSITTGGDGYTF
v_gene: TRBV27; j_gene: TRBJ1-2; abundance: .; d_gene: .; CDR3nt: TGTGCCAGCAGTTTTGCGCAGGGGTTCTATGGCTACACCTTC; CDR3aa: CASSFAQGFYGYTF
v_gene: TRBV4-3; j_gene: TRBJ2-7; abundance: .; d_gene: TRBD1; CDR3nt: TGCGCCAGCAGCCAAGACAAAGACAGGGCGGGTGCCTACGAGCAGTACTTC; CDR3aa: CASSQDKDRAGAYEQYF
v_gene: TRBV28; j_gene: TRBJ1-5; abundance: few; d_gene: .; CDR3nt: TGTGCCAGCAGCTCCCTATCCAATCAGCCCCAGCATTTT; CDR3aa: CASSSLSNQPQHF
v_gene: TRBV7-9; j_gene: TRBJ2-2; abundance: .; d_gene: TRBD2; CDR3nt: TGTGCCACCCGCGCACGAAGCCGGGAGGAATCGTCCGGGGAGCTGTTTTTT; CDR3aa: CATRARSREESSGELFF
v_gene: TRBV11-2; j_gene: TRBJ1-6; abundance: .; d_gene: .; CDR3nt: TGTGCCAGCTCGTCGGGGGTTCGGGATTCACCCCTCCACTTT; CDR3aa: CASSSGVRDSPLHF
v_gene: TRBV10-1; j_gene: TRBJ2-7; abundance: .; d_gene: .; CDR3nt: TGCGCCAGCAGTGGGCACAGAGCTACGGAGCAGTACTTC; CDR3aa: CASSGHRATEQYF
v_gene: TRBV28; j_gene: TRBJ2-7; abundance: .; d_gene: .; CDR3nt: TGTGCCAGCAGGGGGACGGACACCCCCAAGTTACGGTTCGAGCAGTACTTC; CDR3aa: CASRGTDTPKLRFEQYF
v_gene: TRBV28; j_gene: TRBJ2-2; abundance: .; d_gene: .; CDR3nt: TGTGCCAGCAGTTTCCAAAGAGTCACGAACACCGGGGAGCTGTTTTTT; CDR3aa: CASSFQRVTNTGELFF
v_gene: TRBV28; j_gene: TRBJ2-7; abundance: .; d_gene: TRBD1; CDR3nt: TGTGCCAGCAGTTACAGGGGGTCCTACGAGCAGTACTTC; CDR3aa: CASSYRGSYEQYF
v_gene: TRBV7-9; j_gene: TRBJ2-1; abundance: .; d_gene: .; CDR3nt: TGTGCCAGCACCCGGCGTACGGGACGTTCCTACAATGAGCAGTTCTTC; CDR3aa: CASTRRTGRSYNEQFF
v_gene: TRBV28; j_gene: TRBJ2-1; abundance: .; d_gene: TRBD2; CDR3nt: TGTGCCAGCAGGGGACTAGCGGGAGGGAGCTCCTACAATGAGCAGTTCTTC; CDR3aa: CASRGLAGGSSYNEQFF
v_gene: TRBV2; j_gene: TRBJ1-2; abundance: .; d_gene: .; CDR3nt: TGTGCCAGCAGTGAAGGGTCGGGAAGTTACGGCTACACCTTC; CDR3aa: CASSEGSGSYGYTF
v_gene: TRBV29-1; j_gene: TRBJ2-6; abundance: .; d_gene: TRBD1; CDR3nt: TGCAGCGTTGAAGATCGCGGGACAGGAACCTCTGGGGCCAACGTCCTGACTTTC; CDR3aa: CSVEDRGTGTSGANVLTF
v_gene: TRBV27; j_gene: TRBJ2-3; abundance: .; d_gene: .; CDR3nt: TGTGCCAGCAGTGTTGGACGGGTGTGGGCGCAGTATTTT; CDR3aa: CASSVGRVWAQYF
v_gene: TRBV28; j_gene: TRBJ1-1; abundance: .; d_gene: TRBD1; CDR3nt: TGTGCCAGCAGTTTACCCCGGGACAGGGGATGGGGCACTGAAGCTTTCTTT; CDR3aa: CASSLPRDRGWGTEAFF
v_gene: TRBV27; j_gene: TRBJ2-2; abundance: .; d_gene: TRBD1; CDR3nt: TGTGCCAGCAGTGCCCCGACAGGGGATGACACCGGGGAGCTGTTTTTT; CDR3aa: CASSAPTGDDTGELFF
v_gene: TRBV28; j_gene: TRBJ1-1; abundance: few; d_gene: .; CDR3nt: TGTGCCAGCATCCGGGATATCAAAGCTTTCTTT; CDR3aa: CASIRDIKAFF
v_gene: TRBV2; j_gene: TRBJ2-1; abundance: .; d_gene: .; CDR3nt: TGTGCCAGCACGGGCTCCAACAATGAGCAGTTCTTC; CDR3aa: CASTGSNNEQFF
v_gene: TRBV15; j_gene: TRBJ2-5; abundance: .; d_gene: .; CDR3nt: TGTGCCACCAGCTTCTTCCCGGGCGGTCGGGGGGAGACCCAGTACTTC; CDR3aa: CATSFFPGGRGETQYF
v_gene: TRBV2; j_gene: TRBJ2-5; abundance: once; d_gene: .; CDR3nt: TGTGCCAGCAGCCTCGTGGGCCAGTCGGGGACCCAGTACTTC; CDR3aa: CASSLVGQSGTQYF
v_gene: TRBV6-6; j_gene: TRBJ2-7; abundance: .; d_gene: .; CDR3nt: TGTGCCAGCCGCCCCCCCGGCAGACCCTACGAGCAGTACTTC; CDR3aa: CASRPPGRPYEQYF
v_gene: TRBV30; j_gene: TRBJ1-4; abundance: .; d_gene: .; CDR3nt: TGTGCCTGGAGCCCGGGACTTGGGTCTGAAAAACTGTTTTTT; CDR3aa: CAWSPGLGSEKLFF
v_gene: TRBV6-1; j_gene: TRBJ1-4; abundance: .; d_gene: TRBD1; CDR3nt: TGTGCCAGCAGTGAAGCTTACAACAGGGGAAATGAAAAACTGTTTTTT; CDR3aa: CASSEAYNRGNEKLFF
v_gene: TRBV27; j_gene: TRBJ2-1; abundance: .; d_gene: .; CDR3nt: TGTGCCAGCCCACTTGGAGGGGAAAGGGGTAATGAGCAGTTCTTC; CDR3aa: CASPLGGERGNEQFF